This T cell receptor beta chain came from a study of identical twins. Findings and limits, study-wide: Within cord blood, abundant beta clonotypes carried fewer insertions, but memory repertoires showed no such trend.

The germline gives CDR1 SEHNR, CDR2 FQNEAQ (reference sequence). The CDR3 runs 15 residues. V lost 3 bases to trimming and J lost 5 bases; unmatched junction nucleotides: 9. With regard to this clonotype: Its antigen remains unknown.

Unique molecular identifiers were present on the cDNA, which also gained a universal primer site by template switching. TCRdb re-analysed the 5' RACE reads in MiXCR, keeping a single row per CDR3 protein. The sample lists 410,000 or so distinct CDR3 sequences, roughly 18% occurring once. The rearrangement joins TRBV7-9 to TRBJ2-5; TRBD2 agrees at 7 bases. The clonotype originates from a man aged 50 to 60 in good health. The sequencing sample was made of naive T cells sorted from blood. CDR3 bases: TGTGCCAGCAGCTTCTTAGCGGGCACTGGGGAGACCCAGTACTTC. Its translation: CASSFLAGTGETQYF.